This TCR beta chain comes out of a study of cytomegalovirus exposure and HLA in healthy donors. Study-level results: TCR beta V- and J-gene trimming, according to a later analysis, was linked to a missense DCLRE1C variant. Altogether, more than 150 TCR beta chains were recorded as cytomegalovirus-associated.

The V gene end was trimmed by 2 bases and the J gene end by 4 bases; junction bases not matched to a gene: 4. The CDR3 consists of 15 residues. CDR1 is ENHRY, CDR2 SYGVKD, per germline. This clone was detected only a few times. Antigen: not known. Primers included in the PCR were 60 Vbeta and 13 Jbeta primers. Produced via immunoSEQ multiplex PCR; TCRdb's table is partial and in-frame only. The profile covers approximately 190,000 clones, with 80% to 85% appearing a single time and 6.5% taken by the ten largest. This sequence was found in a woman aged 50 to 60 in good health and CMV-seropositive. Sequencing input: PBMCs. This chain uses TRBV10-3 with TRBJ1-2, with TRBD1 identical over 10 bases. The CDR3 coding sequence is TGTGCCATCAGTGAGCAGGGGACAGGGGCCTATGGCTACACCTTC. Protein sequence: CAISEQGTGAYGYTF.